This T cell receptor (beta chain) was documented in a study of Ad26.COV2.S vaccination and SARS-CoV-2 variants. As for the study in general: Trial arm assignment for the donor was COV1001 Ad26.COV2.S.

The CDR3 is 12 amino acids. The V end was cut by 4 bases, the J end by 4 bases, with 8 bases between. The germline V gene has CDR1 MNHEY and CDR2 SVGEGT. Treatment in this sample: some 19 received Ad26.COV2.S at low or high dose, single or two shots; about five received placebo; per-sample allocation not given. The samples date from day 63 after the first vaccine or placebo injection. As its vector, the vaccine had Ad26, which expressed Wuhan-strain SARS-CoV-2 spike. This clone was recorded only once. TCRdb's copy holds only in-frame clones and misses some; the assay was immunoSEQ multiplex PCR. Of about 420,000 clones in the sample, roughly 88% are singletons; the top ten hold about 4%.

This TCR derives from a person aged 18-65 years who received the Ad26.COV2.S COVID-19 vaccine or a placebo. The chain has TRBV6-2 or TRBV6-3 and TRBJ2-7; D not resolved. The specimen comprised peripheral blood, sampled in a trial of Ad26.COV2.S vaccine versus placebo. CDR3 sequence: CASSFTGYEQYF. CDR3 in DNA: TGTGCCAGCAGTTTTACCGGGTACGAGCAGTACTTC.